This T cell receptor (beta chain) was retrieved from a study of cytomegalovirus exposure and HLA in healthy donors. Study details: In an early release, HLA-typed donors contributed tens of millions of unique TCR sequences. Membership in the Caucasian-associated ancestry cluster was found for about four fifths of fewer than 450 genotyped donors.

CDR1 and CDR2 (germline): KGHSH, LQKENI. V dropped 2 bases and J dropped 1; count of bases not matched to a gene: 1. CDR3 length: 15 residues. With respect to this clone: Its specificity is unknown. The sample carries other DNA sequences with the same CDR3.

The PCR made use of 60 Vbeta and 13 Jbeta primers. Profiling relied on immunoSEQ multiplex PCR, and the TCRdb table lists in-frame clones only, not all of them. The sample lists approximately 160,000 clones, 77% seen once, with 2.6% in the top ten. At sampling all donors were nominally healthy, likely with unrecorded immune exposures. General study findings and limits: Analysis was carried out at a later point, and it linked a missense DCLRE1C variant to TCR beta V- and J-gene trimming.

This TCR was sampled from a woman aged 40-49 years in good health and CMV-seropositive. This chain joins TRBV18 and TRBJ2-7, with 11 bases that match TRBD2. Sequenced: PBMCs. CDR3 in amino acids: CASSPGLAGSYEQYF. The CDR3 nucleotides read TGTGCCAGCTCACCAGGACTAGCGGGTTCCTACGAGCAGTACTTC.